The clone carrying this T cell receptor beta chain is a singleton in its sample. Its antigen is undetermined. The data derive from a study of CD8+ T cells in alopecia areata. On the study more broadly: For treated patients, severity scores reflected the percentage of scalp area affected.

After isolation, RNA underwent reverse transcription to generate cDNA as the sequencing template. Assay used: immunoSEQ multiplex PCR; TCRdb lists only in-frame clones, some missing. The table shows over 150,000 clones, with 60% to 75% occurring only once. Findings of the study overall: Shared TCR sequences were less clear between patients than in mice, possibly partly from HLA diversity. As there was one nonresponder, how baseline CD8+ expansion relates to response remains uncertain.

As to treatment: oral pan-JAK inhibitor, 5-10 mg twice daily. Germline CDR1 MGHDK, CDR2 SYGVNS. Trimming took 3 bases from V and 2 from J; bases not matched to a gene: 3. CDR3 length equals 14 residues. The chain uses TRBV25-1 and TRBJ1-1; 7 bases are a match to TRBD1. Sample: CD4+ T cells sorted from blood, taken at week 24, from a patient treated with tofacitinib. This clonotype was sampled from a human donor with alopecia areata. CDR3 nucleotide sequence: TGTGCCAGCAGTGAGACAGGGTTTAACACTGAAGCTTTCTTT. Its translation: CASSETGFNTEAFF.